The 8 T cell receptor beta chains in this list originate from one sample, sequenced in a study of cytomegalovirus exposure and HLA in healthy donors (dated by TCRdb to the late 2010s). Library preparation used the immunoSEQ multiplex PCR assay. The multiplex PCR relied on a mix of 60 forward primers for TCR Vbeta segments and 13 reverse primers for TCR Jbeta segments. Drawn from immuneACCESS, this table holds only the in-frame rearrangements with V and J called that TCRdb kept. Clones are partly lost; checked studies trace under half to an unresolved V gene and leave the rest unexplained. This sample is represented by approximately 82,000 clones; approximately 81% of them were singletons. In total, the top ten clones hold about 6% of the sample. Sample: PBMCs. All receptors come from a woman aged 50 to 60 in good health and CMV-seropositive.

CDR3 in DNA: TGTGCCAGCAGCTCCGGGACATATGGAAGGACTGAAGCTTTCTTT. This codes for CASSSGTYGRTEAFF. This chain joins TRBV6-1 and TRBJ1-1, with D possibly being TRBD1 (6 bases). Trimming took off 6 bases at V and 5 bases at J, with 19 bases between the two ends. The CDR3 has 15 residues. CDR1 and CDR2 (germline): MNHNS, SASEGT.

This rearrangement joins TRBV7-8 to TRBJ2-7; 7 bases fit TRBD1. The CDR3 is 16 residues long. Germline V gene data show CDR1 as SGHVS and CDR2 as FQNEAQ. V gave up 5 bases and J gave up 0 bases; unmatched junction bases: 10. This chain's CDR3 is CASSITGQAPSYEQYF. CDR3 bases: TGTGCCAGCAGCATTACCGGACAGGCCCCCTCCTACGAGCAGTACTTC.

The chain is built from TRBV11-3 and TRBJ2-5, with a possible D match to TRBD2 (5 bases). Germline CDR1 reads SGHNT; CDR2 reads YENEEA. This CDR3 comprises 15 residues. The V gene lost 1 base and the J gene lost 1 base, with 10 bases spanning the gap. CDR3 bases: TGTGCCAGCAGCTTAGGAGGCGGGCCCCAAGAGACCCAGTACTTC. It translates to CASSLGGGPQETQYF.

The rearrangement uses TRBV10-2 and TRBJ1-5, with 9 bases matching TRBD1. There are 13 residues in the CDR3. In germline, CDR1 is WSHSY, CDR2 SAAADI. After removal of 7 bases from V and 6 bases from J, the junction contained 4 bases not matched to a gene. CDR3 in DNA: TGCGCCAGCAAACAGGGGGCGGGTCAGCCCCAGCATTTT. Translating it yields CASKQGAGQPQHF.

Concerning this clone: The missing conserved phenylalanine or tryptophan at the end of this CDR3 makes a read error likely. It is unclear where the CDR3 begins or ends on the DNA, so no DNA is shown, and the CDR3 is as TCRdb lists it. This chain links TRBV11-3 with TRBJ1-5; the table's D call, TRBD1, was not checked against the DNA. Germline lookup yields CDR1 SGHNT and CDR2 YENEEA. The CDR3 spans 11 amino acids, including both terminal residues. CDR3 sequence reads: CASSALGHTAG.

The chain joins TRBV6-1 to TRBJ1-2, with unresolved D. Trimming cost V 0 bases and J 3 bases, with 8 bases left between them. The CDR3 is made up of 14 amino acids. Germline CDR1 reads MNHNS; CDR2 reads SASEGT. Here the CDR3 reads CASSEAVGYYGYTF. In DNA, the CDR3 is TGTGCCAGCAGTGAAGCCGTCGGGTACTATGGCTACACCTTC.

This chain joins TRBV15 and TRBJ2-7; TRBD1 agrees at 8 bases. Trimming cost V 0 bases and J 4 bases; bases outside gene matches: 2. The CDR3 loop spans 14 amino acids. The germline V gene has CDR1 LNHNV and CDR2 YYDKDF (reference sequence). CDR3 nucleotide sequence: TGTGCCACCAGCAGAGATCAGGGGGCGTACGAGCAGTACTTC. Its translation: CATSRDQGAYEQYF.

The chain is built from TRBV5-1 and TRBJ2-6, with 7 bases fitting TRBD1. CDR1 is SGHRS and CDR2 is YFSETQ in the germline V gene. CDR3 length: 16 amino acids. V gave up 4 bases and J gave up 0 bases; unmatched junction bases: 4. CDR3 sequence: CASSPRQGSGANVLTF. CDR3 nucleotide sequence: TGCGCCAGCAGCCCTCGACAGGGCTCTGGGGCCAACGTCCTGACTTTC.